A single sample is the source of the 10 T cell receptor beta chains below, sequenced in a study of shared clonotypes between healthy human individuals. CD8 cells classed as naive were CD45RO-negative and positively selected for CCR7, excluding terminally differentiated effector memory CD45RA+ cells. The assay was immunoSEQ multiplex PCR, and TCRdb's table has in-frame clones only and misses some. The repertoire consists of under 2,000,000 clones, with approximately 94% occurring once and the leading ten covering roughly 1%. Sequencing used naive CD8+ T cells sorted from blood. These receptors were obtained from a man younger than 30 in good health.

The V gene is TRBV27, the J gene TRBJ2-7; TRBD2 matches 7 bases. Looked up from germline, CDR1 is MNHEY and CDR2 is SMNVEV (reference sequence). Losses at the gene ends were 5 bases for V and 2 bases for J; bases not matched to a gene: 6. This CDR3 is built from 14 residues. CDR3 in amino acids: CASSDTGRAYEQYF. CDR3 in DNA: TGTGCCAGCAGTGATACGGGGAGGGCCTACGAGCAGTACTTC.

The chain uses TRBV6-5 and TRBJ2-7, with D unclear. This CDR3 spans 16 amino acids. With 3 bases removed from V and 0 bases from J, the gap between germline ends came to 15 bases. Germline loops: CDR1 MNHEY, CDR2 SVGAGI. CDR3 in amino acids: CASSYPDRANSYEQYF. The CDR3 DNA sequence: TGTGCCAGCAGTTATCCGGACCGAGCAAACTCCTACGAGCAGTACTTC.

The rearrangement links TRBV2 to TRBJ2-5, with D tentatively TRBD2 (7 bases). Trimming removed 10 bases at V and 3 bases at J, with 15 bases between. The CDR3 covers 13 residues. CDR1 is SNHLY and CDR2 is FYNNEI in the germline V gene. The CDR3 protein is CANNREGEETQYF. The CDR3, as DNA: TGTGCCAACAACAGGGAGGGTGAAGAGACCCAGTACTTC.

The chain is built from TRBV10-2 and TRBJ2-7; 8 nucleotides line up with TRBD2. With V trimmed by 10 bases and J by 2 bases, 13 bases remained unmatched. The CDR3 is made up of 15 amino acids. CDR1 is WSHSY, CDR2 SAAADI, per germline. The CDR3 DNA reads TGCGCCACCCGGGAGGGGGACACGAGGACCTACGAGCAGTACTTC. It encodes CATREGDTRTYEQYF.

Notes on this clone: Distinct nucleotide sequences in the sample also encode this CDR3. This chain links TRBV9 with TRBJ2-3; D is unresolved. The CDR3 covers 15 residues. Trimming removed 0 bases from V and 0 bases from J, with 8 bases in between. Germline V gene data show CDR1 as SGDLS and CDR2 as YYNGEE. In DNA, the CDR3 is TGTGCCAGCAGCGTAGAGGGTGCTAGCACAGATACGCAGTATTTT. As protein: CASSVEGASTDTQYF.

CDR3 amino acids: CASSLRGSITGELFF. The CDR3 nucleotides read TGTGCCAGCAGCTTACGGGGCTCGATCACCGGGGAGCTGTTTTTT. V and J are TRBV7-3 and TRBJ2-2; the D call may be TRBD1 or TRBD2 (5 bases each). The V gene lost 2 bases and the J gene lost 4 bases, with 11 bases spanning the gap. Germline V lookup: CDR1 SGHTA, CDR2 FQGTGA. This CDR3 has 15 amino acids.

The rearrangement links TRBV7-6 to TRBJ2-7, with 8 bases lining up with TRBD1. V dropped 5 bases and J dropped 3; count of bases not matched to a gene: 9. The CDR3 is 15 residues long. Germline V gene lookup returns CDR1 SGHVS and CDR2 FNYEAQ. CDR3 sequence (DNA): TGTGCCAGCAGCCAAACGACAGGGGATATCTACGAGCAGTACTTC. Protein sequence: CASSQTTGDIYEQYF.

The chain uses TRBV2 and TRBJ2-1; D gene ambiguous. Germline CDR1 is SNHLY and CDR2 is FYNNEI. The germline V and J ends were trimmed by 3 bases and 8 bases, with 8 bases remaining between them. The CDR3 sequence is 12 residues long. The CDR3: CASSEVAHEQFF. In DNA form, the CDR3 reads TGTGCCAGCAGTGAGGTAGCCCATGAGCAGTTCTTC.

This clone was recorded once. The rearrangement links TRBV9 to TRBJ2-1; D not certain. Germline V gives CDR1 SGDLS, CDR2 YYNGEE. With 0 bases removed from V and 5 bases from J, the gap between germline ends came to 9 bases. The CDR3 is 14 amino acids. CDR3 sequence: CASSVEGSHNEQFF. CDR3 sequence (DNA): TGTGCCAGCAGCGTAGAGGGTAGTCACAATGAGCAGTTCTTC.

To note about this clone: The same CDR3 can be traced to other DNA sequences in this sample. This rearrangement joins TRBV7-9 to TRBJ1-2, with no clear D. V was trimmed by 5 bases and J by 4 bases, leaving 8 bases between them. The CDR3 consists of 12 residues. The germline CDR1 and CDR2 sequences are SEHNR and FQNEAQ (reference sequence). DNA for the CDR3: TGTGCCAGCAGCCCGGTGGGCTATGGCTACACCTTC. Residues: CASSPVGYGYTF.